This is a list of T cell receptor beta chains from one sample in a study of T cells in narcolepsy. Using immunoSEQ multiplex PCR, the repertoire was profiled, and TCRdb retains in-frame clones only, with some absent. The profile shows 34,000 or so clones, around three quarters of them singletons. Sample: memory (CD45RA-) CD4+ T cells from blood. These receptors were obtained from a human donor in good health. CDR3s leave out the opening cysteine and the closing phenylalanine or tryptophan.

v_gene	CDR3aa
TRBV6-4	ASRETAGSWGANNEQF
TRBV6-5	ASGQGVERGYT
TRBV5-1	ASSLQVTGTGELF
TRBV6-1	ASRRSGDTQY
TRBV30	AWRGQGWYNEQF
TRBV6-1	ASSDYSGNAYNEQF
TRBV27	ASRPRGRSNQPQH
TRBV6-5	ATFRTGTYEQY
TRBV12-5	ASGSPDKTAPGEAF
TRBV6-1	ASSEAGASSNQPQH
TRBV13	ASSIKTGGDYGYT
TRBV6-1	ASSERTGRTDTQY
TRBV14	ASSLGERNEQF
TRBV5-6	ASSLAGDSPSNEKLF
TRBV7-8	ASSLREGEQY
TRBV2	ASRTSGIYEQF
TRBV5-4	ASSPTPRGGELF
TRBV29-1	SVEEDSGMSYEQY
TRBV6-5	ASSSGTGTYGHT
TRBV29-1	SVETTGKRYGYT
TRBV6-5	ASSHAAGVHEQF
TRBV4-1	ASSQGHQPQH
TRBV19	ASRTEPGTGSEKLF
TRBV19	ASSISGTGGAYEQY
TRBV2	ASSPAGFSTDTQY
TRBV5-5	ASSLTHQSTDTQY